In its sample, the clone carrying this T cell receptor (beta chain) was seen a few times. This sample was included in a study of blood T cells in healthy people across ages. With a J-beta primer mix and a sample-barcoded 5' primer, a second PCR ran about 6 to 11 cycles. TCRdb reanalysed the 5' RACE reads using MiXCR and keeps one entry per CDR3 protein. The sample contains about 1,400,000 distinct CDR3 sequences, around two fifths of which appear only once. V was cut by 5 bases and J by 7 bases, with 17 bases left in between. CDR1 SNHLY and CDR2 FYNNEI come from the germline V gene. This CDR3 spans 14 amino acids.

The rearrangement uses TRBV2 and TRBJ1-2; the D is unclear. This receptor was identified in a woman aged 18 to 35 in good health. Source material: blood. For the CDR3, the DNA is TGTGCCAGCAGTCCTCAGCTGGAAACCTTTGGCTACACCTTC. Its translation is CASSPQLETFGYTF.